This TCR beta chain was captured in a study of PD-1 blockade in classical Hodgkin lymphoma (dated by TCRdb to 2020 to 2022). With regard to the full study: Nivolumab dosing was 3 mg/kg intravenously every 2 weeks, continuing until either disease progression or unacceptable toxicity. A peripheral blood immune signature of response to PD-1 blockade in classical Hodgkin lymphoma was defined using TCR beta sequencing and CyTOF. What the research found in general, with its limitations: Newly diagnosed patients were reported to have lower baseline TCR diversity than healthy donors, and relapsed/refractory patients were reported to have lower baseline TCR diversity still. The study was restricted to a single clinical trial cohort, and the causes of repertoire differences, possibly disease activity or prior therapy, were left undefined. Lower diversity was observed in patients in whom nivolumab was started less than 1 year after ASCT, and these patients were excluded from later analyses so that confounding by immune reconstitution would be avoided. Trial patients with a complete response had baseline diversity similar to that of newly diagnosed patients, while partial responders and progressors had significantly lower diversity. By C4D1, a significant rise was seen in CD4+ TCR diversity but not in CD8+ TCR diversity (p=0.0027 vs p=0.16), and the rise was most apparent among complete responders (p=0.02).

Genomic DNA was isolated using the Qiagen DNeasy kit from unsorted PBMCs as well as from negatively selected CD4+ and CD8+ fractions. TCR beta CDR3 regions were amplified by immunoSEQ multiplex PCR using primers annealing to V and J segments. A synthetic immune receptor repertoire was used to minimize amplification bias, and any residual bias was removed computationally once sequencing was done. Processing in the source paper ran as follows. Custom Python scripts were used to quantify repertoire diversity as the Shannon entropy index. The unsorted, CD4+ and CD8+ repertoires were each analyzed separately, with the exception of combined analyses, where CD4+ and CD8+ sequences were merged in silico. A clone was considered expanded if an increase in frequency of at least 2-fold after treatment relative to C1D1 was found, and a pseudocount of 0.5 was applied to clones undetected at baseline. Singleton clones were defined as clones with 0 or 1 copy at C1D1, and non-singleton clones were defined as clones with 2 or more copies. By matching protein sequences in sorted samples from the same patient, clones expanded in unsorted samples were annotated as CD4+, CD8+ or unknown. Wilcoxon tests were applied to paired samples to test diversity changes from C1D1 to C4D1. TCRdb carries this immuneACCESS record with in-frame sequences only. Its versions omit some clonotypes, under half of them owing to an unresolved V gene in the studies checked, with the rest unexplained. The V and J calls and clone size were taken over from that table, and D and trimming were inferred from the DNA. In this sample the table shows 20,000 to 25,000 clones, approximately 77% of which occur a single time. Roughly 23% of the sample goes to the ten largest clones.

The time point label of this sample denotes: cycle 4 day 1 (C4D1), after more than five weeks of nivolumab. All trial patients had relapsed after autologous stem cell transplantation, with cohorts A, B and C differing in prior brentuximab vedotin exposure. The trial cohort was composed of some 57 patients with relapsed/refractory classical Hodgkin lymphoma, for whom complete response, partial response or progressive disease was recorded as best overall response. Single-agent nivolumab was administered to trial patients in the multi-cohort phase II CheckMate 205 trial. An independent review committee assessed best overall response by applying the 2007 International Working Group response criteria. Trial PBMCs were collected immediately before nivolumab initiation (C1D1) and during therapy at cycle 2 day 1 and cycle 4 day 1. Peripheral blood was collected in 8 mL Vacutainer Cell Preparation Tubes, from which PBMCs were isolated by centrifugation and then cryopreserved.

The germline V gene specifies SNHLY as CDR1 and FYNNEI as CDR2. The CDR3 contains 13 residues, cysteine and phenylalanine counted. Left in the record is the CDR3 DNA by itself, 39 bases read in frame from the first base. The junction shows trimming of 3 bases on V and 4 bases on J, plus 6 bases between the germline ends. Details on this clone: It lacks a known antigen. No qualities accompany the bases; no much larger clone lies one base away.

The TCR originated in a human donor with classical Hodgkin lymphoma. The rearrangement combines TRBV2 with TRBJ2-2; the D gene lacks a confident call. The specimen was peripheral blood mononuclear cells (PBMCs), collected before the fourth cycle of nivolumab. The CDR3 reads CASSEMGTGELFF. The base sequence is TGTGCCAGCAGTGAGATGGGCACCGGGGAGCTGTTTTTT. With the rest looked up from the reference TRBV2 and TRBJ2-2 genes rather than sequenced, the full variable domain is EPEVTQTPSHQVTQMGQEVILRCVPISNHLYFYWYRQILGQKVEFLVSFYNNEISEKSEIFDDQFSVERPDGSNFTLKIRSTKLEDSAMYFCASSEMGTGELFFGEGSRLTVL.